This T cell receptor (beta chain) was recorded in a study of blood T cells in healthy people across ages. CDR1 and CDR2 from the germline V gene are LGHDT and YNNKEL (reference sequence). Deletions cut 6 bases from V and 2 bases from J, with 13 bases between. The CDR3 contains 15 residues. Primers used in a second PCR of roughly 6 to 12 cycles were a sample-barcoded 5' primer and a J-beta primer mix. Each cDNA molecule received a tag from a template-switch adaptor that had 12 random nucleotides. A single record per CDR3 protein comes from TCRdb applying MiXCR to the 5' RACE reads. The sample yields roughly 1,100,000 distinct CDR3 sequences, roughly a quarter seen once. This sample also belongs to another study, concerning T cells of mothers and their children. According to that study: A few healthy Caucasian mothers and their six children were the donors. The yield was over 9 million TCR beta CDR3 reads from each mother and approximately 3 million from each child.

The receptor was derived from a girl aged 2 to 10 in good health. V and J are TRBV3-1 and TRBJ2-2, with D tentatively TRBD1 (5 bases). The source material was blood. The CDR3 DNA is TGTGCCAGCAGGCCCAACAGGCCCAACACCGGGGAGCTGTTTTTT. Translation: CASRPNRPNTGELFF.